Each of the 5 T cell receptor beta chains below was sequenced from the same sample in a study of neurological immune-mediated disorders. Time point specified: longitudinal time-point 2. TCRdb processed the 5' RACE reads anew with MiXCR; each CDR3 protein has one entry. Of roughly 60,000 distinct CDR3 sequences in the sample, roughly 10% are singletons; the top ten hold 9.5% to 15%. The sample comprised PBMCs. The origin of the receptors is a man aged 25 to 40 in good health.

This clonotype was picked up many times. The genes are TRBV20-1 and TRBJ2-7, with 8 positions matching TRBD2. Germline assignment: CDR1 DFQATT and CDR2 SNEGSKA (reference sequence). V shed 0 bases, J shed 3 bases, and the junction held 7 bases outside the gene matches. CDR3 length: 15 residues. The CDR3 sequence is CSARDASGSGYEQYF. CDR3 in DNA: TGCAGTGCTAGAGATGCGAGCGGGAGTGGCTACGAGCAGTACTTC.

In this sample, this clonotype turned up many times. The chain couples TRBV2 to TRBJ2-5; tentative D call: TRBD1 (5 bases). The CDR3 extends over 13 amino acids. Germline CDR1 is SNHLY and CDR2 is FYNNEI. Deletions cut 4 bases from V and 5 bases from J, with 11 bases between. The CDR3 coding sequence is TGTGCCAGCAGTGGACAGTGGGGCGAGACCCAGTACTTC. Translating it yields CASSGQWGETQYF. Full variable domain (outside the CDR3, taken from reference TRBV2 and TRBJ2-5): EPEVTQTPSHQVTQMGQEVILRCVPISNHLYFYWYRQILGQKVEFLVSFYNNEISEKSEIFDDQFSVERPDGSNFTLKIRSTKLEDSAMYFCASSGQWGETQYFGPGTRLLVL.

This clonotype appeared many times. J is TRBJ1-5 and V is TRBV20-1, with D possibly TRBD1 on 5 matching bases. V was pared by 1 base and J by 4 bases, with 11 bases between. Germline V CDR1 and CDR2: DFQATT, SNEGSKA (reference sequence). The CDR3 totals 14 residues. CDR3: CSARVAGKNQPQHF. In nucleotides, the CDR3 is TGCAGTGCTAGAGTGGCAGGGAAAAATCAGCCCCAGCATTTT.

This clonotype occurred many times. This chain links TRBV15 with TRBJ2-1, with TRBD2 identical over 7 bases. This CDR3 comprises 15 residues. Losses at the gene ends were 5 bases for V and 9 bases for J; bases not matched to a gene: 13. In germline, CDR1 is LNHNV, CDR2 YYDKDF (reference sequence). The CDR3 nucleotides read TGTGCCACCAGCTTGTTTTTTAGTGGGGGGGGTGAGCAGTTCTTC. Translated: CATSLFFSGGGEQFF.

This clonotype has a count of ten or more. CDR3 in DNA: TGTGCCAGCAGTGAAGCGCACGGACAAAACATTCAGTACTTC. Translating gives CASSEAHGQNIQYF. The chain joins TRBV6-1 to TRBJ2-4, with no clear D. Germline CDR1 is MNHNS and CDR2 is SASEGT. V dropped 0 bases and J dropped 5 bases, with 8 bases sitting between them. CDR3 size: 14 residues.